The 19 T cell receptor beta chains given below trace back to one sample, sequenced in a study of T cells after posttransplantation cyclophosphamide. TCRdb keeps only in-frame clones here, not all; method: immunoSEQ multiplex PCR. This record lists some 23,000 clones, none seen once only, and the top ten clones contain less than 2%. Treatment was busulfan-fludarabine conditioning, a marrow graft, and cyclophosphamide on days +3 and +4. The sequencing used PBMCs, collected after allogeneic stem cell transplant with posttransplant cyclophosphamide. These receptors originate from a male patient aged 18-30 years who received an allogeneic stem cell transplant from a related donor, was CMV-positive, and had no GVHD. Some T cells may be provided by the graft donor.

At least ten counts were recorded for this clone. This chain uses TRBV4-3 with TRBJ2-3, with TRBD2 identical over 13 bases. There are 18 residues in the CDR3. Losses at the gene ends were 6 bases for V and 4 bases for J; bases not matched to a gene: 13. The germline gives CDR1 LGHNA, CDR2 YSLEER. This CDR3 reads CASSRTSGSRGVPDTQYF. DNA of the CDR3: TGCGCCAGCAGTCGGACTAGCGGGAGCAGAGGGGTCCCAGATACGCAGTATTTT.

The sample holds many counts of this clone. V and J are TRBV7-9 and TRBJ1-2; TRBD1 aligns across 7 bases. Germline V gene lookup returns CDR1 SEHNR and CDR2 FQNEAQ (reference sequence). After removal of 4 bases from V and 5 bases from J, the junction contained 7 bases not matched to a gene. The CDR3 extends over 14 amino acids. CDR3 in amino acids: CASSSTGQLYGYTF. CDR3 sequence (DNA): TGTGCCAGCAGCTCAACGGGACAGCTTTATGGCTACACCTTC.

This clone occurred many times. The chain combines TRBV4-1 with TRBJ1-2, with D uncertain. The CDR3 totals 15 residues. V dropped 0 bases and J dropped 9 bases, with 17 bases sitting between them. In germline, CDR1 is MGHRA, CDR2 YSYEKL. CDR3: CASSQEQDLGGSYTF. CDR3 bases: TGCGCCAGCAGCCAAGAGCAGGACCTCGGAGGGAGCTACACCTTC.

This clone was counted ten times or more. The V call is TRBV6-5, the J call TRBJ1-4; 9 bases map to TRBD1. CDR3 length equals 15 residues. V lost 2 bases, J lost 7 bases, and 5 bases stayed unmatched. Germline loops: CDR1 MNHEY, CDR2 SVGAGI. The CDR3 nucleotides read TGTGCCAGCAGTTACGCGGGACAGGGCATTGAAAAACTGTTTTTT. Translation gives CASSYAGQGIEKLFF.

This clone was picked up many times. DNA of the CDR3: TGTGCCAGCAGTTACGCCGGGACGAACACCGGGGAGCTGTTTTTT. Translation: CASSYAGTNTGELFF. The gene calls are TRBV5-6 and TRBJ2-2; tentatively, D is TRBD2 (5 bases). Germline loops: CDR1 SGHDT, CDR2 YYEEEE. Trimming cost V 5 bases and J 0 bases, with 11 bases left between them. CDR3 length equals 15 residues.

This clone was detected ten times or more. The CDR3 spells CASSSTASNEKLFF. CDR3 nucleotides: TGTGCCAGCAGTTCGACAGCTTCTAATGAAAAACTGTTTTTT. The chain couples TRBV28 to TRBJ1-4, with D possibly TRBD1 on 5 matching bases. CDR1 and CDR2 from the germline V gene are MDHEN and SYDVKM. V was pared by 4 bases and J by 3 bases, with 9 bases between. CDR3 size: 14 residues.

This clone was observed many times. The chain recombines TRBV4-3 with TRBJ2-1, with D unclear. Germline CDR1 reads LGHNA; CDR2 reads YSLEER. The CDR3 totals 12 residues. Trimming removed 0 bases from V and 6 bases from J, with 3 bases in between. CDR3 in DNA: TGCGCCAGCAGCCAAGAGGCCAATGAGCAGTTCTTC. Amino acids: CASSQEANEQFF.

Many counts were recorded for this clone. The rearrangement uses TRBV29-1 and TRBJ2-3; no definite D call. Germline lookup yields CDR1 SQVTM and CDR2 ANQGSEA. With 1 base removed from V and 0 bases from J, the gap between germline ends came to 5 bases. The CDR3 has 13 amino acids. CDR3 nucleotides: TGCAGCGTTGAAGCCAGAAGCACAGATACGCAGTATTTT. Residues: CSVEARSTDTQYF.

This clone was seen at least ten times. The rearrangement uses TRBV6-1 and TRBJ1-5, with TRBD1 identical over 9 bases. Germline CDR1 reads MNHNS; CDR2 reads SASEGT. The CDR3 contains 16 residues. After removal of 4 bases from V and 0 bases from J, the junction contained 4 bases not matched to a gene. CDR3: CASSATGGYSNQPQHF. CDR3 DNA: TGTGCCAGCAGTGCGACAGGGGGATATAGCAATCAGCCCCAGCATTTT.

This clone has ten or more counts. The chain is built from TRBV15 and TRBJ1-1, with D perhaps matching TRBD1 (5 bases). V lost 8 bases to trimming and J lost 0 bases, with 7 bases between them. The CDR3 runs 12 residues. Germline CDR1 LNHNV, CDR2 YYDKDF (reference sequence). CDR3 residues: CATGGVNTEAFF. The CDR3 DNA is TGTGCCACCGGGGGGGTGAACACTGAAGCTTTCTTT.

This clone was detected a few times. The chain combines TRBV2 with TRBJ2-5, with 12 nucleotides matching TRBD1. The DNA end is more similar to TRBJ2-7, so the J call may be wrong. The CDR3 is 15 residues long. CDR1 is SNHLY and CDR2 is FYNNEI in the germline V gene. The CDR3 coding sequence is TGTGCCAGCAGTGAAGGGGGGACAGGGGGCCACGAGCAGTACTTC. Translated: CASSEGGTGGHEQYF.

At least ten counts were recorded for this clone. The chain recombines TRBV6-4 with TRBJ2-1; D ambiguous. V was shortened by 2 bases and J by 7 bases, with 15 bases between the two germline ends. Looked up from germline, CDR1 is MRHNA and CDR2 is SNTAGT. The CDR3 totals 15 residues. The CDR3 DNA sequence: TGTGCCAGCAGTGACACTCCTGGAGCGCTGAATGAGCAGTTCTTC. Translating it yields CASSDTPGALNEQFF.

This clone was seen at least ten times. The chain combines TRBV5-1 with TRBJ2-3; 9 bases agree with TRBD2. V was clipped by 5 bases and J by 4 bases; unmatched bases: 2. The CDR3 spans 13 residues. Germline lookup yields CDR1 SGHRS and CDR2 YFSETQ. The CDR3 bases are TGCGCCAGCAGGGCGGGAGGGGCAGATACGCAGTATTTT. This translates into CASRAGGADTQYF.

This clone was found many times. V is TRBV27 and J is TRBJ1-5; 7 bases match TRBD1. The CDR3 contains 16 residues. The germline V gene has CDR1 MNHEY and CDR2 SMNVEV (reference sequence). Unmatched junction bases numbered 9, after V lost 3 bases and J lost 4 bases. The CDR3 sequence: CASSLIPGGRNQPQHF. Written as DNA, the CDR3 is TGTGCCAGCAGTTTGATACCAGGGGGAAGGAATCAGCCCCAGCATTTT.

V usage is TRBV7-3 and J usage is TRBJ2-3; 10 positions match TRBD2. Germline V lookup: CDR1 SGHTA, CDR2 FQGTGA. After removal of 5 bases from V and 4 bases from J, the junction contained 6 bases not matched to a gene. The CDR3 totals 15 residues. As DNA, the CDR3 is TGTGCCAGCAGCCCACGAGCGGGAGGGGCAGATACGCAGTATTTT. Translating gives CASSPRAGGADTQYF.

Turning to this clone: Given a much more abundant clone one base away, this may be a read error. Other nucleotide sequences in the sample specify the same CDR3. The chain couples TRBV4-1 to TRBJ1-4; D is unclear. The CDR3 extends over 15 amino acids. Germline V gives CDR1 MGHRA, CDR2 YSYEKL. In DNA form, the CDR3 reads TGTGCCAGCAGCCAATTCAGGTTAGCTAATGAAAAACTGTTTTTT. Protein: CASSQFRLANEKLFF.

The chain carries TRBV27 and TRBJ2-1, with 10 positions matching TRBD2. Trimming took 5 bases from V and 0 from J; bases not matched to a gene: 7. This CDR3 spans 17 amino acids. Germline V gene lookup returns CDR1 MNHEY and CDR2 SMNVEV (reference sequence). CDR3: CASSIVASGSSYNEQFF. The CDR3 coding sequence is TGTGCCAGCAGTATTGTGGCTAGCGGGAGCTCCTACAATGAGCAGTTCTTC.

This clone occurred many times. The chain uses TRBV7-9 and TRBJ2-3, with 9 nucleotides matching TRBD2. Germline V gives CDR1 SEHNR, CDR2 FQNEAQ (reference sequence). The J segment lost 2 bases and the V segment lost 5 bases, leaving 14 bases of the junction unmatched. The CDR3 is 18 amino acids. The CDR3 spells CASSPPGLARVYTDTQYF. In DNA form, the CDR3 reads TGTGCCAGCAGCCCCCCTGGACTAGCGAGGGTTTACACAGATACGCAGTATTTT.

This clone has a count of ten or more. V is TRBV7-2 and J is TRBJ2-7; 11 nucleotides agree with TRBD2. Germline loops: CDR1 SGHTA, CDR2 FQGNSA. This CDR3 has 15 residues. Unmatched junction bases numbered 6, after V lost 2 bases and J lost 6 bases. The CDR3 sequence: CASSLLAGGPSEQYF. CDR3 nucleotide sequence: TGTGCCAGCAGCTTACTAGCGGGAGGCCCCAGCGAGCAGTACTTC. Combining the CDR3 with reference TRBV7-2 and TRBJ2-7 gives the whole variable domain GAGVSQSPSNKVTEKGKDVELRCDPISGHTALYWYRQSLGQGLEFLIYFQGNSAPDKSGLPSDRFSAERTGGSVSTLTIQRTQQEDSAVYLCASSLLAGGPSEQYFGPGTRLTVT.